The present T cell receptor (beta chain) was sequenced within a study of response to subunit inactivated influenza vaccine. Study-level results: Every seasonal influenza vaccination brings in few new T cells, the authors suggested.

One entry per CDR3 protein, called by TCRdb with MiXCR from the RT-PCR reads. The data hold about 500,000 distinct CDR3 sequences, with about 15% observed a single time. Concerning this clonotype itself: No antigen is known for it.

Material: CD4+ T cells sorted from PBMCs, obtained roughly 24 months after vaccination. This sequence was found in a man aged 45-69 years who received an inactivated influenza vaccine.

DNA for the CDR3: TGTGCCAGCAGCCGGACACCACGCTACTACCGCACAGATACGCAGTATTTT. It yields the protein CASSRTPRYYRTDTQYF. The chain employs TRBV7-2 and TRBJ2-3; the D gene is possibly TRBD1 (5 bases). The CDR3 runs to 17 residues. Trimming left V 5 bases short and J 1 base short, with 19 bases between. Germline-derived CDR1 and CDR2 are SGHTA and FQGNSA. Based on the CDR3 plus reference TRBV7-2 and TRBJ2-3, the full variable domain is GAGVSQSPSNKVTEKGKDVELRCDPISGHTALYWYRQSLGQGLEFLIYFQGNSAPDKSGLPSDRFSAERTGGSVSTLTIQRTQQEDSAVYLCASSRTPRYYRTDTQYFGPGTRLTVL.